The text below deals with one TCR beta chain. The CDR3 spans 16 residues. Per the germline V gene, CDR1 is MNHNS and CDR2 is SASEGT. This entry comes from a study of monozygotic twins with inflammatory bowel disease. In eight separate reactions per sample, cDNA was generated. TCRdb re-called the 5' RACE reads; every CDR3 protein appears as one record, without DNA. The repertoire table contains over 110,000 distinct CDR3 sequences. Blood was collected, roughly 2.4 ml per donor. The sample was blood. The J gene is TRBJ2-2, the V gene TRBV6-1; there is no DNA to check the TCRdb D call of TRBD2. The TCR originated in a human donor with ulcerative colitis or Crohn's disease, or a healthy co-twin of an affected twin (not recorded which). The CDR3 loop reads CASSARALAGGGELFF.